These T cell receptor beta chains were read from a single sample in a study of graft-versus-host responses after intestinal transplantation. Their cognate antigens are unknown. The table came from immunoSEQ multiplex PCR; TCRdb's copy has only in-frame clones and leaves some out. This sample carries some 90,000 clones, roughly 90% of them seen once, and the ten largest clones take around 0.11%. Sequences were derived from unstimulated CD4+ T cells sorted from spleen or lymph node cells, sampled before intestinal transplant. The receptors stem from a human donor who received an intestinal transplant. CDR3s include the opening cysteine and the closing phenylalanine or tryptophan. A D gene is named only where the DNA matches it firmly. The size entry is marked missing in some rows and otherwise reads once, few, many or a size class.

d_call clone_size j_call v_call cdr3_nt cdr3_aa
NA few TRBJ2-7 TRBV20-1 TGCAGTGCTAGTTCAGGGGACGAGCAGTACTTC CSASSGDEQYF
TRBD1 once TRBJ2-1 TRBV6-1 TGTGCCAGCAGTGCCCCCGGGACAGGCCCCCTCAATGAGCAGTTCTTC CASSAPGTGPLNEQFF
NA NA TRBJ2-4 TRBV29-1 TGCAGCGTTGAAGGGGGGCCTAACATTCAGTACTTC CSVEGGPNIQYF
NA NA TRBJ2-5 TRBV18 TGTGCCAGCGCGCCGCTACGGGAGACCCAGTACTTC CASAPLRETQYF
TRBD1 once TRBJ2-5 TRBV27 TGTGCCAGCAGTTCGGACAGGGGGGGAAAGACCCAGTACTTC CASSSDRGGKTQYF
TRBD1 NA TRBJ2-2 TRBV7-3 TGTGCCAGCAGCTTAGGGGGACAGGGGATCGGGGAGCTGTTTTTT CASSLGGQGIGELFF
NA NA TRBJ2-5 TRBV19 TGTGCCAGTAGCCGAGGACAGTTGAGAGAGACCCAGTACTTC CASSRGQLRETQYF
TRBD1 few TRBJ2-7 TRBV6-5 TGTGCCAGCAGGGGACAGGCCTACGAGCAGTACTTC CASRGQAYEQYF
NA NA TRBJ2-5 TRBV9 TGTGCCAGCAGCGTATGGGCAGGGCGGCAAGAGACCCAGTACTTC CASSVWAGRQETQYF
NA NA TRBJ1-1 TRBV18 TGTGCCAGCTCAGAGAACAGGCCGGGCCAAAACACTGAAGCTTTCTTT CASSENRPGQNTEAFF
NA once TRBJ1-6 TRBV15 TGTGCCACCAGCAGGCAGGGCTATAATTCACCCCTCCACTTT CATSRQGYNSPLHF
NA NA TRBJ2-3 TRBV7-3 TGTGCCAGCAGTCTCCACCCAGGGGCGGGGGCGACCACAGATACGCAGTATTTT CASSLHPGAGATTDTQYF
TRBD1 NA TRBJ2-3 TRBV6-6 TGTGCCAGCAGACTGGGACAGGGCGTAGGCCCAGATACGCAGTATTTT CASRLGQGVGPDTQYF
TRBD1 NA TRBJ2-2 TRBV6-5 TGTGCCAGCAGACCCGGTGGGGACAGCACCGGGGAGCTGTTTTTT CASRPGGDSTGELFF
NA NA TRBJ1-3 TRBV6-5 TGTGCCAGCATCGGCGGTTCCTCTGGAAACACCATATATTTT CASIGGSSGNTIYF
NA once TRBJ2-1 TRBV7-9 TGTGCCAGCAGCTTACTAGGAGAGCAGTTCTTC CASSLLGEQFF
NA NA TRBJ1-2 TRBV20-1 TGCAGTGCTAGTTCCCCTTATGGCTACACCTTC CSASSPYGYTF
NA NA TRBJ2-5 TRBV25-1 TGTGCCAGCAGTGAATACGGGGGTCTCCCGGGTGGGGAGACCCAGTACTTC CASSEYGGLPGGETQYF
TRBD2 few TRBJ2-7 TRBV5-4 TGTGCCAGCAGCCCCCGACTAGCGGGGGCCGGGTACGAGCAGTACTTC CASSPRLAGAGYEQYF
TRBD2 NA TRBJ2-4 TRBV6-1 TGTGCCAGCAGTGTCTCACCTACCCGACTAGCGGGGGGGTTCGAAAACATTCAGTACTTC CASSVSPTRLAGGFENIQYF
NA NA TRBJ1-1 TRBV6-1 TGTGCCAGCAGTGAACGTACCACTAAAGCTTTCTTT CASSERTTKAFF
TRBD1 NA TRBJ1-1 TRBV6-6 TGTGCCAGCAGTTACACCGGACAGGGGTACACTGAAGCTTTCTTT CASSYTGQGYTEAFF
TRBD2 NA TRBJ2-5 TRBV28 TGTGCCAGCGGGACAGCCGGGACTAGCGGGGAGACCCAGTACTTC CASGTAGTSGETQYF
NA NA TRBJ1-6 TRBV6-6 TGTGCCAGCAGTTACGCGGCGAGCTCCTATAATTCACCCCTCCACTTT CASSYAASSYNSPLHF